This TCR beta chain is from a study of blood T cell repertoires in COVID-19. In the authors' methods: Nucleated cell counts were estimated from reference gene primer amplification. Here immunoSEQ multiplex PCR was the method, and the copy in TCRdb shows in-frame clones only, minus some. V and J calls plus clone size are reproduced from that table; the DNA served to infer D and trimming. The table includes 80,000 or so clones, roughly 86% detected once. CDR1 and CDR2 (germline): SGHRS, YFSETQ. Deletions cut 4 bases from V and 2 bases from J, with 13 bases between. The CDR3 totals 15 residues. Specimen: peripheral blood. The chain uses TRBV5-1 and TRBJ2-1, with no clear D. This receptor was obtained from a woman aged 60 to 75 with acute or convalescent COVID-19. CDR3 region: CASSHSPDTYNEQFF. CDR3 nucleotide sequence: TGCGCCAGCAGCCATAGCCCCGATACCTACAATGAGCAGTTCTTC. The full variable domain, completed using reference TRBV5-1 and TRBJ2-1, is KAGVTQTPRYLIKTRGQQVTLSCSPISGHRSVSWYQQTPGQGLQFLFEYFSETQRNKGNFPGRFSGRQFSNSRSEMNVSTLELGDSALYLCASSHSPDTYNEQFFGPGTRLTVL.